The TCR beta chain described here comes from a study of beta chain features in type 1 diabetes. The study, taken as a whole, reports: All four CD4+ subsets of Type 1 diabetes patients contained TCRB CDR3s that were moderately but significantly shorter.

The CDR3 runs 11 residues. The germline CDR1 and CDR2 sequences are DFQATT and SNEGSKA (reference sequence). The whole isolated RNA underwent reverse transcription, so sequencing captured expressed TCRB transcripts. Clones were read by immunoSEQ multiplex PCR, and TCRdb kept only the in-frame ones, dropping some. The sample consists of approximately 730,000 clones, about an eighth of them appearing once. This clone appeared a few times. Antigen specificity is unknown. One heparinised draw, averaging about 116 mL, was taken per donor. Using CD45RO/CCR7/CD25/CD127/CD95/CD27, CD4+ naive, central memory, regulatory and stem cell-like memory cells were sorted.

The sequence came from a young man with type 1 diabetes. This chain connects TRBV20-1 to TRBJ2-5; TRBD1 might be the D (6 bases). The sample was naive CD4+ T cells from blood. The CDR3 DNA sequence: TGCGCCAGGGGTGGAGGAGAGACCCAGTACTTC. Its protein product is CARGGGETQYF.